This T cell receptor beta chain was documented in a study of lung T cells in sarcoidosis with Löfgren's syndrome. CDR1 is SGHTA and CDR2 is FQGNSA in the germline V gene. V lost 2 bases and J lost 1, with 11 bases in between. The CDR3 is 15 amino acids. TCRdb redid the calling of the reads with MiXCR, one entry per CDR3 protein. The sample gives 60,000 or so distinct CDR3 sequences, approximately 22% of which show up once; about 2.5% is in the top ten. This clonotype was seen ten or more times. The antigen is unknown. Study observations and caveats: TRAV12-1 and TRBV2 were reportedly most expanded in Löfgren's patients. Multiple Löfgren's syndrome patients reportedly shared TRAV12-1 and TRBV2 CDR3 motifs.

This receptor was obtained from a human donor with sarcoidosis (Löfgren's syndrome or another form), or a control subject (not recorded which). The chain combines TRBV7-2 with TRBJ1-1; possibly TRBD1 for D (5 bases). The sequencing input was CD4+ T cells from PBMCs. DNA of the CDR3: TGTGCCAGCAGCTTAAATTTGGGGACGAACACTGAAGCTTTCTTT. This gives the protein CASSLNLGTNTEAFF.